Detailed here is one T cell receptor beta chain. One Seattle source followed patients from active infection through their disease course. In germline, CDR1 is SGHVS, CDR2 FQNEAQ. V was clipped by 6 bases and J by 5 bases; unmatched bases: 9. CDR3 length: 14 amino acids. This entry is derived from a study of blood T cell repertoires in COVID-19. Background on the study: Sites across the United States, Italy and Spain contributed samples from acute and convalescent COVID-19. T cells, B-cell-depleted T cells, or PBMCs provided the cDNA or gDNA that served as material.

Original processing notes: From reference gene primer amplification, estimates of nucleated cell counts were derived. Profiling relied on immunoSEQ multiplex PCR, and the TCRdb table lists in-frame clones only, not all of them. V and J calls and clone size are as listed in that table; D and trimming were resolved from the DNA. The table records about 170,000 clones, about 85% of them present only once. The J gene is TRBJ1-1, the V gene TRBV7-8; 7 bases are a match to TRBD1. This TCR came from an elderly woman with COVID-19, enrolled during active disease. The sample consisted of peripheral blood. CDR3 loop: CASRLSTGKTEAFF. Here the CDR3 DNA reads TGTGCCAGCAGGTTATCGACAGGGAAGACTGAAGCTTTCTTT.